The 3 T cell receptor beta chains below were found in one sample sequenced in a study of blood T cell repertoires in COVID-19. Assay used: immunoSEQ multiplex PCR; TCRdb lists only in-frame clones, some missing. The data contain over 85,000 clones, around nine tenths of them singletons. Sequenced input: peripheral blood. These receptors originate from a man between 35 and 55 years old with acute or convalescent COVID-19.

The V call is TRBV30, the J call TRBJ2-1; 9 bases align to TRBD2. Losses at the gene ends were 0 bases for V and 7 bases for J; bases not matched to a gene: 10. CDR3 length: 16 amino acids. The germline V gene encodes CDR1 GTSNPN and CDR2 SVGIG (reference sequence). The CDR3 region has the DNA TGTGCCTGGAGTGTACTCCAGCGGGAGGTTGTGAATGAGCAGTTCTTC. It encodes CAWSVLQREVVNEQFF.

The chain links TRBV12-5 to TRBJ1-6; D may be TRBD1 (6 bases). Germline lookup yields CDR1 LGHNT and CDR2 FRNRAP. Trimming took off 5 bases at V and 9 bases at J, with 14 bases between the two ends. The CDR3 has 14 amino acids. DNA for the CDR3: TGTGCTAGTGGTCAGACAGGCCGGGGTTCACCCCTCCACTTT. Protein product: CASGQTGRGSPLHF.

V gene TRBV5-4 combines with J gene TRBJ2-1; 10 bases match TRBD2. Unmatched junction bases numbered 11, after V lost 4 bases and J lost 4 bases. Germline values: CDR1 SGHNT, CDR2 YYREEE (reference sequence). This CDR3 spans 17 amino acids. The CDR3 here is CASSPSGRADGYNEQFF. The CDR3 DNA reads as TGTGCCAGCAGCCCCAGCGGGAGGGCCGATGGGTACAATGAGCAGTTCTTC. Complete variable domain (other parts from reference TRBV5-4 and TRBJ2-1): ETGVTQSPTHLIKTRGQQVTLRCSSQSGHNTVSWYQQALGQGPQFIFQYYREEENGRGNFPPRFSGLQFPNYSSELNVNALELDDSALYLCASSPSGRADGYNEQFFGPGTRLTVL.